Shown below are 17 T cell receptor beta chains from a single sample sequenced in a study of breast tumors, draining lymph nodes, adjacent tissues. TCRdb re-called the multiplex PCR reads with MiXCR, one entry per CDR3 protein. This repertoire shows hundreds of thousands of distinct CDR3 sequences, roughly 32% found once; its top ten account for about 1.4%. Samples came from axillary lymph nodes draining the breast cancer. What was sequenced was axillary lymph node tissue. Receptor source: a female donor with breast cancer. Some clones in this sample may be carry-over from other donors' samples.

This clonotype has just a few counts. The chain is built from TRBV30 and TRBJ2-7; 15 bases are shared with TRBD2. Germline V gives CDR1 GTSNPN, CDR2 SVGIG (reference sequence). There are 18 residues in the CDR3. Trimming took 4 bases from V and 0 from J; bases not matched to a gene: 10. The CDR3 region is CAWKGGGLAGGSSYEQYF. The DNA of the CDR3 is TGTGCCTGGAAGGGCGGGGGACTAGCGGGAGGATCCTCCTACGAGCAGTACTTC.

This clonotype appeared many times. The chain carries TRBV7-3 and TRBJ2-3; TRBD2 aligns across 8 bases. The CDR3 sequence is 16 residues long. The trim removed 4 bases at V and 0 bases at J, leaving 6 bases unmatched. The V gene's germline CDR1 is SGHTA and CDR2 FQGTGA. CDR3 in DNA: TGTGCCAGCAGCTCCACTAGCGGATCTAGCACAGATACGCAGTATTTT. Translating gives CASSSTSGSSTDTQYF.

The chain has TRBV30 and TRBJ1-1; no reliable D call. CDR1 is GTSNPN, CDR2 SVGIG, per germline (reference sequence). V lost 3 bases and J 7 bases, leaving 15 bases between the germline ends. The CDR3 totals 13 residues. Here the CDR3 DNA reads TGTGCCTGGAGCCGACGTCCCCGGCGTGAAGCTTTCTTT. Its protein product is CAWSRRPRREAFF.

Only one count was recorded for this clonotype. This CDR3 reads CASSSIGGQGATDTQYF. As DNA, the CDR3 is TGTGCCAGCAGCAGTATCGGCGGACAGGGGGCCACAGATACGCAGTATTTT. The rearrangement links TRBV2 to TRBJ2-3, with 11 positions matching TRBD1. From germline, CDR1 is SNHLY and CDR2 FYNNEI. The CDR3 is 17 amino acids. V dropped 6 bases and J dropped 2; count of bases not matched to a gene: 10.

This CDR3 reads CASSSGRANERGWELFF. The CDR3 DNA follows: TGTGCCAGCAGTAGCGGGAGGGCCAACGAGCGTGGTTGGGAGCTGTTTTTT. This sequence joins TRBV7-9 and TRBJ2-2; the match to TRBD2 covers 11 bases. Germline loops: CDR1 SEHNR, CDR2 FQNEAQ (reference sequence). This CDR3 region has 17 residues. Trimming cost V 6 bases and J 9 bases; bases outside gene matches: 15.

This clonotype was seen many times. The chain is built from TRBV20-1 and TRBJ2-1; D is unresolved. This CDR3 has 11 residues. Germline CDR1 reads DFQATT; CDR2 reads SNEGSKA (reference sequence). V was trimmed by 2 bases and J by 4 bases, leaving 3 bases between them. CDR3 region: CSARKYNEQFF. Here the CDR3 DNA reads TGCAGTGCTAGAAAATACAATGAGCAGTTCTTC.

Worth noting for this clonotype: This could be a read error, since a much larger clone is one nucleotide away. The V and J genes are TRBV11-3 and TRBJ1-1; a possible D gene is TRBD1 (5 bases). Trimming stripped 2 bases from V and 7 bases from J, with 5 bases between. Germline assignment: CDR1 SGHNT and CDR2 YENEEA. The CDR3 length is 11 residues. CDR3 nucleotides: TGTGCCAGCAGCTTAAGGGGTGAAGCTTTCTTT. Translated, it gives CASSLRGEAFF.

Regarding this clonotype: No conserved phenylalanine or tryptophan is present at the end of the CDR3, so a read error is the likely explanation. The genes are TRBV20-1 and TRBJ2-7; D is unclear. Germline V CDR1 and CDR2: DFQATT, SNEGSKA (reference sequence). The CDR3 has 11 residues. CDR3 protein: CSASQPYDQYL. CDR3 coding DNA: TGCAGTGCGAGTCAGCCTTACGATCAGTACCTC.

This clonotype was counted a few times. The chain carries TRBV6-5 and TRBJ1-1; maybe TRBD1 (5 bases). Per the germline V gene, CDR1 is MNHEY and CDR2 is SVGAGI. V lost 0 bases and J 2 bases, leaving 13 bases between the germline ends. The CDR3 has 16 amino acids. The CDR3 protein is CASSYSGGVGNTEAFF. As DNA, the CDR3 is TGTGCCAGCAGTTACTCTGGGGGAGTAGGAAACACTGAAGCTTTCTTT.

For this clonotype: Possible read error: a much larger clone is one base away. This chain joins TRBV6-1 and TRBJ2-7, with D unresolved. The CDR3 loop spans 11 amino acids. Trimming removed 7 bases from V and 7 bases from J, with 11 bases in between. CDR1 is MNHNS and CDR2 is SASEGT in the germline V gene. The CDR3 region is CASIRHQEQYF. The CDR3 DNA reads TGTGCCAGCATCCGACACCAAGAGCAGTACTTC.

This clonotype was seen once. The chain uses TRBV7-3 and TRBJ2-7, with 11 bases aligning to TRBD2. This CDR3 region has 17 residues. Germline trimming cut 0 bases from V and 2 bases from J; bases unmatched to any gene: 6. CDR1 is SGHTA and CDR2 is FQGTGA in the germline V gene. The CDR3 DNA is TGTGCCAGCAGCTTAACGACTAGCGGGACAGAGACCTACGAGCAGTACTTC. Translated: CASSLTTSGTETYEQYF.

There are many counts of this clonotype. The genes are TRBV30 and TRBJ2-7, with D perhaps TRBD1 or TRBD2 (5 bases each). The V end lost 2 bases, the J end lost 9 bases, and 11 bases lay between the germline ends. This CDR3 is built from 11 residues. From germline, CDR1 is GTSNPN and CDR2 SVGIG (reference sequence). CDR3 in DNA: TGTGCCTGGAGTCTGACAGCGGCGCAGTACTTC. It specifies CAWSLTAAQYF.

This clonotype was recorded at least ten times. The chain carries TRBV20-1 and TRBJ2-1, with D maybe TRBD2 (6 bases). This CDR3 contains 13 residues. Germline V gene sequence: CDR1 DFQATT, CDR2 SNEGSKA (reference sequence). V lost 8 bases and J lost 6, with 17 bases in between. CDR3 residues: CSLLALTGNEQFF. DNA for the CDR3: TGCAGTCTACTAGCTTTAACGGGCAATGAGCAGTTCTTC.

In its sample, this clonotype was seen many times. V is TRBV7-2 and J is TRBJ2-7; 7 bases match TRBD2. Germline V gives CDR1 SGHTA, CDR2 FQGNSA. The CDR3 runs 13 residues. The ends lost 6 bases at V and 4 bases at J; junction bases unmatched: 6. The CDR3 region is CASRVGGRYEQYF. The CDR3 DNA is TGTGCCAGCAGGGTGGGAGGGCGGTACGAGCAGTACTTC.

As DNA, the CDR3 is TGTGCCATCAGTGCTAGAGATCCCACTAGCAGGGAGACCCAGTACTTC. Translating it yields CAISARDPTSRETQYF. The chain uses TRBV10-3 and TRBJ2-5, with a possible D match to TRBD2 (6 bases). Trimming cost V 4 bases and J 5 bases, with 20 bases left between them. Germline V CDR1 and CDR2: ENHRY, SYGVKD. The CDR3 runs to 16 residues.

As for this clonotype: A junction end diverges from the germline sequence, so it may reflect a read error. The chain links TRBV18 to TRBJ2-6; tentative D call: TRBD1 (5 bases). This CDR3 spans 15 amino acids. The germline CDR1 and CDR2 sequences are KGHSH and LQKENI. For the CDR3, the DNA is TGTGCCAGCTCACTGGCCGGATCTGGGGCCAGCGTCCTGACTTTC. It encodes CASSLAGSGASVLTF.

The rearrangement links TRBV20-1 to TRBJ1-6; possible D gene TRBD1, 5 bases. Per the germline V gene, CDR1 is DFQATT and CDR2 is SNEGSKA (reference sequence). Trimming pared 1 base from V and 7 bases from J, leaving 11 bases between. This CDR3 has 14 residues. The CDR3 protein is CSARVRGRNSPLHF. The CDR3, as DNA: TGCAGTGCTAGAGTAAGGGGTCGGAATTCACCCCTCCACTTT.